The 9 T cell receptor beta chains presented below share a single source sample, sequenced in a study of cytomegalovirus exposure and HLA in healthy donors. Vbeta (60) and Jbeta (13) primers were used in the PCR. Some clones are missing from TCRdb's copy, which holds only in-frame ones; the method was immunoSEQ multiplex PCR. This sample has over 80,000 clones, with roughly 79% found just once. Sequencing used PBMCs. These TCRs come from a woman aged 65 to 85 in good health and CMV-seropositive.

The CDR3 bases are TGTGCCAGTACCGCAACTAGCGACTCCTACGAGCAGTACTTC. Translation gives CASTATSDSYEQYF. This chain links TRBV19 with TRBJ2-7; 7 bases agree with TRBD2. Trimming at V came to 7 bases and at J to 0 bases, leaving 6 bases not matched to a gene. The CDR3 runs to 14 residues. Per germline, CDR1 LNHDA and CDR2 SQIVND (reference sequence).

J is TRBJ2-7 and V is TRBV5-4; 9 bases agree with TRBD2. CDR3 length equals 14 residues. Germline loops: CDR1 SGHNT, CDR2 YYREEE (reference sequence). J lost 9 bases, V lost 1 base, and 8 bases had no gene match. The DNA of the CDR3 is TGTGCCAGCAGCTTGCAAGCGGGAGGAGGGGTGCAGTACTTC. Residues: CASSLQAGGGVQYF.

The rearrangement links TRBV7-3 to TRBJ1-6, with D perhaps TRBD1 (6 bases). CDR1 is SGHTA, CDR2 FQGTGA, per germline. The CDR3 consists of 15 residues. V was pared by 1 base and J by 9 bases, with 13 bases between. CDR3 DNA sequence: TGTGCCAGCAGCTTAATTGGGGGCGGGGGTTCACCCCTCCACTTT. Amino acids: CASSLIGGGGSPLHF.

V and J are TRBV30 and TRBJ1-1; tentative D call: TRBD1 (5 bases). CDR3 length: 13 amino acids. The germline V and J ends were trimmed by 2 bases and 5 bases, with 12 bases remaining between them. Germline CDR1 and CDR2: GTSNPN and SVGIG (reference sequence). CDR3: CAWSLRGGTEAFF. For the CDR3, the DNA is TGTGCCTGGAGTCTAAGGGGAGGAACTGAAGCTTTCTTT.

This chain connects TRBV7-9 to TRBJ2-7; a possible D gene is TRBD1 (6 bases). Germline-derived CDR1 and CDR2 are SEHNR and FQNEAQ (reference sequence). The CDR3 is made up of 15 amino acids. Trimming cost V 2 bases and J 2 bases, with 13 bases left between them. The CDR3 protein is CASSLLGQSTYEQYF. CDR3 DNA: TGTGCCAGCAGCTTACTAGGACAGTCAACCTACGAGCAGTACTTC.

The V and J genes are TRBV5-1 and TRBJ2-3; TRBD2 is a possible D gene (6 bases). V lost 5 bases, J lost 8 bases, and 21 bases lay in between. The V gene's germline CDR1 is SGHRS and CDR2 YFSETQ. The CDR3 runs 15 residues. The chain's CDR3 is CASRFAGRSQFTQYF. The CDR3 DNA sequence: TGCGCCAGCAGATTTGCGGGACGGTCGCAGTTTACGCAGTATTTT.

The chain joins TRBV6-1 to TRBJ1-4, with D tentatively TRBD1 (5 bases). This CDR3 has 15 amino acids. V gave up 3 bases and J gave up 3 bases, with 11 bases separating them. CDR1 is MNHNS and CDR2 is SASEGT in the germline V gene. The DNA for the CDR3 is TGTGCCAGCAGTGACCCAGGGAGGGCTAATGAAAAACTGTTTTTT. It codes for CASSDPGRANEKLFF.

The gene calls are TRBV10-3 and TRBJ1-5; D ambiguous. The CDR3 length is 13 residues. Germline CDR1 reads ENHRY; CDR2 reads SYGVKD. V lost 2 bases to trimming and J lost 9 bases, with 11 bases between them. The CDR3 reads CAISEKSPLPQHF. DNA for the CDR3: TGTGCCATCAGTGAGAAGAGCCCACTGCCCCAGCATTTT.

V usage is TRBV6-5 and J usage is TRBJ2-5; maybe TRBD2 (5 bases). The J call may be faulty, since TRBJ2-7 better matches the DNA end. There are 15 residues in the CDR3. From germline, CDR1 is MNHEY and CDR2 SVGAGI. The CDR3 bases are TGTGCCAGCAGTTACTACTTGTCGGGGTCCTACGAGCAGTACTTC. It encodes CASSYYLSGSYEQYF.